This T cell receptor (beta chain) was recovered during a study of cytomegalovirus exposure and HLA in healthy donors. Points from the study as a whole: One later analysis, an examination of the 120 or so validation repertoires, found that first-cohort TCR clusters tended to co-occur in them. Investigators reported 150 to 200 TCR beta chains as tied to cytomegalovirus. Reportedly, diagnosis of cytomegalovirus status by the classifier showed high specificity and sensitivity. In vitro, a few CMV-associated chains proved specific for CMV antigens.

From germline, CDR1 is MNHNS and CDR2 SASEGT. Losses at the gene ends were 3 bases for V and 2 bases for J; bases not matched to a gene: 10. The CDR3 covers 16 residues. About this clone itself: Its matching antigen is unknown.

The repertoire was sequenced with immunoSEQ multiplex PCR; TCRdb's copy has only in-frame clones and lacks some. The sample consists of tens of thousands of clones, about 93% of them appearing once. The chain employs TRBV6-1 and TRBJ2-7, with TRBD2 identical over 7 bases. Sequencing was done on a sample of PBMCs. The origin of this receptor is a man younger than 35 in good health and CMV-seronegative. CDR3 sequence: CASSDKTAGRAYEQYF. The CDR3 DNA reads TGTGCCAGCAGTGATAAGACAGCGGGAAGAGCCTACGAGCAGTACTTC.